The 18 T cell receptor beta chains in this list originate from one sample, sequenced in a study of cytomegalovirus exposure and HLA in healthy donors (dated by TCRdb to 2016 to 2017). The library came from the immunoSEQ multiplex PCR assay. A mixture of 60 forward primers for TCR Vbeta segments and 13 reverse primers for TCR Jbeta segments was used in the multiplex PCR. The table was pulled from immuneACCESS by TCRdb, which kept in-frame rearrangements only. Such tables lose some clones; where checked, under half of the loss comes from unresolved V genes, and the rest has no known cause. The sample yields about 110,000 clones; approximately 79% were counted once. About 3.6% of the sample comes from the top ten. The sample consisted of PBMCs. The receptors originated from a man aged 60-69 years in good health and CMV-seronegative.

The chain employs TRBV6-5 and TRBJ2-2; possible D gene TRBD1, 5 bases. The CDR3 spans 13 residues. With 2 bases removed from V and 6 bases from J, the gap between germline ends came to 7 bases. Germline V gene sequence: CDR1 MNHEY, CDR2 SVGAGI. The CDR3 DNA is TGTGCCAGCAGTTACCGGACACCCGGGGAGCTGTTTTTT. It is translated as CASSYRTPGELFF.

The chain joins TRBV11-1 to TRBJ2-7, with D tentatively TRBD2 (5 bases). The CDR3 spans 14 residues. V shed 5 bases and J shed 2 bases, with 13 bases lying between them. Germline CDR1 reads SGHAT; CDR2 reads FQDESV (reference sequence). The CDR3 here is CASSRRRAPYEQYF. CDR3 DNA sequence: TGTGCCAGCAGCCGTCGGCGGGCACCCTACGAGCAGTACTTC.

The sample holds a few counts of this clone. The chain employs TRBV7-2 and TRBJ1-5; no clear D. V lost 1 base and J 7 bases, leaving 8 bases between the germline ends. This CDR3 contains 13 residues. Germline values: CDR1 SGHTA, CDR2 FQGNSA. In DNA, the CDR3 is TGTGCCAGCAGCTTAGTCAGGCTCCAGCCCCAGCATTTT. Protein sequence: CASSLVRLQPQHF.

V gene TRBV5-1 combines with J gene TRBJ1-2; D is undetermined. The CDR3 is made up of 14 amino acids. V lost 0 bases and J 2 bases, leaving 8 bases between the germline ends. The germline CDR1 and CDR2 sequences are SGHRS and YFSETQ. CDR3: CASSLGPSNYGYTF. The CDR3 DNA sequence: TGCGCCAGCAGCTTGGGGCCTTCAAACTATGGCTACACCTTC. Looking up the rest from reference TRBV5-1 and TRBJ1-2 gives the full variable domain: KAGVTQTPRYLIKTRGQQVTLSCSPISGHRSVSWYQQTPGQGLQFLFEYFSETQRNKGNFPGRFSGRQFSNSRSEMNVSTLELGDSALYLCASSLGPSNYGYTFGSGTRLTVV.

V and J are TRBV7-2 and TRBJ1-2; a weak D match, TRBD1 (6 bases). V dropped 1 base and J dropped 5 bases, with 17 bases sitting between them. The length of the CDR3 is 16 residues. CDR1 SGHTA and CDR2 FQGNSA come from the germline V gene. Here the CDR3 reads CASSLEVDSPGYGYTF. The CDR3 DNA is TGTGCCAGCAGCTTAGAGGTGGACAGCCCGGGGTATGGCTACACCTTC.

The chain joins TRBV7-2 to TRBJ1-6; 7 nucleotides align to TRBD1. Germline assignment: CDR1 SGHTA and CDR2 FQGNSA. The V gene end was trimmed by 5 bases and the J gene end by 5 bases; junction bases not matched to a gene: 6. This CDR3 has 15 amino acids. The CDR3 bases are TGTGCCAGCAGCGCACAGGGGCATAATAATTCACCCCTCCACTTT. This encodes CASSAQGHNNSPLHF.

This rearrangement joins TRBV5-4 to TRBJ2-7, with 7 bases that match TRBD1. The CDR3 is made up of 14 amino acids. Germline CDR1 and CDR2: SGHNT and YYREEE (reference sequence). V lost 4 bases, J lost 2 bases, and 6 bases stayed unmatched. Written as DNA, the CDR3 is TGTGCCAGCAGCCCCCGGGACAGTCCCTACGAGCAGTACTTC. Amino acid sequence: CASSPRDSPYEQYF.

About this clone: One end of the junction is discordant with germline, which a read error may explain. The CDR3 coding sequence is TGTGCCTGGAGTATTACAGGGGGTCCCGCCTTC. Residues: CAWSITGGPAF. This chain uses TRBV30 with TRBJ1-2; TRBD1 matches at 8 bases. This CDR3 spans 11 amino acids. The germline gives CDR1 GTSNPN, CDR2 SVGIG (reference sequence).

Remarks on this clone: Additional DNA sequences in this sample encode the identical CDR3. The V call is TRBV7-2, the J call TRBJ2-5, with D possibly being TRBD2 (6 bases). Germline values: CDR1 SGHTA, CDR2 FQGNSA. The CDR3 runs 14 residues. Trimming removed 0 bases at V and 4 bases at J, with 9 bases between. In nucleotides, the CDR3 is TGTGCCAGCAGCTTAGCGGGGGGTAGAGAGACCCAGTACTTC. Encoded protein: CASSLAGGRETQYF.

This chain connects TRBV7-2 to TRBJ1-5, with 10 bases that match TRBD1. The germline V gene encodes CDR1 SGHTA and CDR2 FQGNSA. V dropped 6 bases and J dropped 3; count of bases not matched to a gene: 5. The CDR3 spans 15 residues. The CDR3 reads CASSSGQGNNQPQHF. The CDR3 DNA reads TGTGCCAGCAGTTCGGGACAGGGGAACAATCAGCCCCAGCATTTT.

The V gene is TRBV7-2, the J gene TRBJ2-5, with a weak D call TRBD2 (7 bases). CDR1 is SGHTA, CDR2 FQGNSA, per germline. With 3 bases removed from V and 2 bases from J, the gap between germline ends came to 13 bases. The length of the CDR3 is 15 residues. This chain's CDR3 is CASSLGGAGQETQYF. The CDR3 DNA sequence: TGTGCCAGCAGCTTGGGGGGGGCCGGGCAAGAGACCCAGTACTTC. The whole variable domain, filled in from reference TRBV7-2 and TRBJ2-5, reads GAGVSQSPSNKVTEKGKDVELRCDPISGHTALYWYRQSLGQGLEFLIYFQGNSAPDKSGLPSDRFSAERTGGSVSTLTIQRTQQEDSAVYLCASSLGGAGQETQYFGPGTRLLVL.

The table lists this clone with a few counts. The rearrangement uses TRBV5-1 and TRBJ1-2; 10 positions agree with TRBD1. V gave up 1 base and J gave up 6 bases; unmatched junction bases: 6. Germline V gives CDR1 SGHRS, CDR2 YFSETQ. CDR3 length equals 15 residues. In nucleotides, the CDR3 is TGCGCCAGCAGCTTGATAGGACAGGGGGGCGATGGCTACACCTTC. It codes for CASSLIGQGGDGYTF.

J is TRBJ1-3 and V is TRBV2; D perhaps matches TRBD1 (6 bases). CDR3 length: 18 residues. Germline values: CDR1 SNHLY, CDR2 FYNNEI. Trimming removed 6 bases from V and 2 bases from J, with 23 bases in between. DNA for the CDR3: TGTGCCAGCAGCGAACATGGCCCCAGGGGAAAAGCTGGAAACACCATATATTTT. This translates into CASSEHGPRGKAGNTIYF. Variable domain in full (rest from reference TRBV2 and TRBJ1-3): EPEVTQTPSHQVTQMGQEVILRCVPISNHLYFYWYRQILGQKVEFLVSFYNNEISEKSEIFDDQFSVERPDGSNFTLKIRSTKLEDSAMYFCASSEHGPRGKAGNTIYFGEGSWLTVV.

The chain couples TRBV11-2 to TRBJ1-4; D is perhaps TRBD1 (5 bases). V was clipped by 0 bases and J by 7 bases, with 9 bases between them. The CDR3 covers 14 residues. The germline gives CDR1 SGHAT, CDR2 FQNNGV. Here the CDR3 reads CASSLDRVGEKLFF. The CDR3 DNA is TGTGCCAGCAGCTTAGACAGGGTCGGTGAAAAACTGTTTTTT.

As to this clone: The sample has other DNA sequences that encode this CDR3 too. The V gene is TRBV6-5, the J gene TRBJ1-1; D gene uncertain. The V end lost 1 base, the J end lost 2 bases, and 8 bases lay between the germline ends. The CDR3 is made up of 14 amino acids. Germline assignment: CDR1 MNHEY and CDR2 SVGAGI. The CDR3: CASSYYSTNTEAFF. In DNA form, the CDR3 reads TGTGCCAGCAGTTACTACAGTACCAACACTGAAGCTTTCTTT.

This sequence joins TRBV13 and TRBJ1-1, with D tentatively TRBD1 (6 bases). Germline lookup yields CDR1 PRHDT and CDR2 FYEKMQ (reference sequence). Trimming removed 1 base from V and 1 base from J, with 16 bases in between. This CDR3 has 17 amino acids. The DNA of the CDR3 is TGTGCCAGCAGCTTAGTCAGGGGTAGGGGAGCGAACACTGAAGCTTTCTTT. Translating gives CASSLVRGRGANTEAFF.

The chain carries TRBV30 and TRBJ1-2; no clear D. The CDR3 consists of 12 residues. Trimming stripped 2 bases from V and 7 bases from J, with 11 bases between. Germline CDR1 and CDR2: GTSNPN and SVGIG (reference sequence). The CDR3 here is CAWSSSIGGYTF. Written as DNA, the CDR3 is TGTGCCTGGAGTTCGTCCATCGGTGGCTACACCTTC.

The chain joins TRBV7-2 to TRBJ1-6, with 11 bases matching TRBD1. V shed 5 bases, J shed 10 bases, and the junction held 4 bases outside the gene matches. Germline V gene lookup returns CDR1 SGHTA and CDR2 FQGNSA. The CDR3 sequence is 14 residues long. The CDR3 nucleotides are TGTGCCAGCAGCCCGGGACAGGGGGACTCACCCCTCCACTTT. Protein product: CASSPGQGDSPLHF.